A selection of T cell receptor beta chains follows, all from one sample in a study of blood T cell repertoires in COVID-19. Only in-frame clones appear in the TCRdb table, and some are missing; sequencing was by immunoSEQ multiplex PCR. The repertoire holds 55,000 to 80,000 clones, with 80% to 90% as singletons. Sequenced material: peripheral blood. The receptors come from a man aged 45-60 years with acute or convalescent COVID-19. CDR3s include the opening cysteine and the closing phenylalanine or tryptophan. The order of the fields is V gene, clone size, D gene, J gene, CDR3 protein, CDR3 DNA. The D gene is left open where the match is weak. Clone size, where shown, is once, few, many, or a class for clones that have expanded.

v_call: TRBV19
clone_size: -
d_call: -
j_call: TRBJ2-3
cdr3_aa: CASSLLGGPADTQYF
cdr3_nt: TGTGCCAGTAGTCTACTCGGGGGGCCGGCAGATACGCAGTATTTT

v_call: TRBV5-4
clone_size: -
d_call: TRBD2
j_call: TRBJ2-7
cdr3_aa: CASSKGLAGVNEQYF
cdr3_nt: TGTGCCAGCAGCAAGGGACTAGCGGGAGTAAACGAGCAGTACTTC

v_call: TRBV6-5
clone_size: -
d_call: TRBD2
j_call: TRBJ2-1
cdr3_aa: CASSYRTGLGYNEQFF
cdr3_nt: TGTGCCAGCAGTTACCGGACGGGACTAGGTTACAATGAGCAGTTCTTC

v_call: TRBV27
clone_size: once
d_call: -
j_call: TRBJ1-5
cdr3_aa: CASSRDGRTLNQPQHF
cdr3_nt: TGTGCCAGCAGTCGAGACGGCAGGACTCTCAATCAGCCCCAGCATTTT

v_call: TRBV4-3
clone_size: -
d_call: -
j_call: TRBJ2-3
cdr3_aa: CASSQVLQQSADTQYF
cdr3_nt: TGCGCCAGCAGCCAAGTCCTTCAACAATCCGCAGATACGCAGTATTTT

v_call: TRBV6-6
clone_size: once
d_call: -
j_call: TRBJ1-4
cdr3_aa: CASSLQGVGEKLFF
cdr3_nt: TGTGCCAGCAGTCTACAGGGTGTGGGTGAAAAACTGTTTTTT

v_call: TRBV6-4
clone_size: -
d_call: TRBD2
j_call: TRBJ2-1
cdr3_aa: CASSASGGSYNEQFF
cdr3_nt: TGTGCCAGCAGTGCGTCGGGAGGCTCCTACAATGAGCAGTTCTTC

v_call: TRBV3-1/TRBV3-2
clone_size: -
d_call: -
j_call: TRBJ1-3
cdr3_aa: CASSQDRRISGNTIYF
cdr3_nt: TGTGCCAGCAGCCAAGACAGGCGTATATCTGGAAACACCATATATTTT

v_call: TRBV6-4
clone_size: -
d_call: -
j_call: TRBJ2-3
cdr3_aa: CASSDSYTDTQYF
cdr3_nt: TGTGCCAGCAGTGATTCCTACACAGATACGCAGTATTTT

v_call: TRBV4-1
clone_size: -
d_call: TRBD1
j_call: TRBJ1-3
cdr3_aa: CASSQAGQGTGNTIYF
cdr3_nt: TGCGCCAGCAGCCAAGCGGGACAGGGGACTGGAAACACCATATATTTT

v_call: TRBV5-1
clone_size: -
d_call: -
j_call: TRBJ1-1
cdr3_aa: CASSFRQGGDEAFF
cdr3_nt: TGCGCCAGCAGCTTTCGGCAGGGAGGGGATGAAGCTTTCTTT

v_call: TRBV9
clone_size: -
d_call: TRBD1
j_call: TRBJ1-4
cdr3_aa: CASSVGTGPNREKLFF
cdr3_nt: TGTGCCAGCAGCGTAGGGACAGGGCCCAACCGGGAAAAACTGTTTTTT

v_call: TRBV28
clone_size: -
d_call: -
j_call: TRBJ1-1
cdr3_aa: CASSPHTGKNTEAFF
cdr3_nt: TGTGCCAGCAGTCCCCATACAGGGAAGAACACTGAAGCTTTCTTT

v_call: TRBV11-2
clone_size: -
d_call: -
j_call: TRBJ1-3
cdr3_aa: CASSPPGNTIYF
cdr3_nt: TGTGCCAGCAGCCCCCCGGGAAACACCATATATTTT

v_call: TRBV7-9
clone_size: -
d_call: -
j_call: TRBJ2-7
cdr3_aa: CASSLDPGPYEQYF
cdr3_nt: TGTGCCAGCAGCTTAGATCCGGGTCCCTACGAGCAGTACTTC

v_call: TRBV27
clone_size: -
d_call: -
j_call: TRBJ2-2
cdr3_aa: CASSFGLAYTGELFF
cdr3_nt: TGTGCCAGCAGTTTCGGGCTAGCGTACACCGGGGAGCTGTTTTTT

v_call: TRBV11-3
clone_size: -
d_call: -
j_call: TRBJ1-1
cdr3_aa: CASSLSLLGRQNTEAFF
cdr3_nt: TGTGCCAGCAGCTTATCTCTCCTGGGGCGGCAGAACACTGAAGCTTTCTTT

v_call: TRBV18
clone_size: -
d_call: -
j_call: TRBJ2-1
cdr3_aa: CASSPPGLAKNEQFF
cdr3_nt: TGTGCCAGCTCACCACCGGGCCTAGCGAAAAATGAGCAGTTCTTC

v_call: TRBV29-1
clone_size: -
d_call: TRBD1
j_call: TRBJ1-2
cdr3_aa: CSATGGANYGYTF
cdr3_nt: TGCAGCGCGACAGGGGGCGCCAACTATGGCTACACCTTC

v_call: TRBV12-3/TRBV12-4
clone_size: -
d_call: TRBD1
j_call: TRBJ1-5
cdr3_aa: CATRQGVDQPQHF
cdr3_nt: TGTGCCACCAGACAGGGGGTAGATCAGCCCCAGCATTTT

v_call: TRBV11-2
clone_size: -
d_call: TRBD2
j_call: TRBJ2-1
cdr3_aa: CASSLGLAEPYNEQFF
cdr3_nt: TGTGCCAGCAGCTTAGGACTAGCGGAACCCTACAATGAGCAGTTCTTC

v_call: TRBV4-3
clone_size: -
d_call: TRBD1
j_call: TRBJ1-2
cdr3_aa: CASSQGGQTIYGYTF
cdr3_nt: TGCGCCAGCAGCCAAGGGGGACAGACAATTTATGGCTACACCTTC

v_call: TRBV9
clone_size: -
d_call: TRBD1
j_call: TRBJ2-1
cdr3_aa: CASSVGIGTGDNEQFF
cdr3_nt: TGTGCCAGCAGCGTAGGCATCGGGACAGGGGACAATGAGCAGTTCTTC

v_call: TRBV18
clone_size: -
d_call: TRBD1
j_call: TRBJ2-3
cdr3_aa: CASSPTDRENTQYF
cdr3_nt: TGTGCCAGCTCACCAACGGACAGGGAAAATACGCAGTATTTT

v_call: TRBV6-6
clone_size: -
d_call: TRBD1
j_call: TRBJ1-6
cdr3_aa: CASRPPGTGSSPLHF
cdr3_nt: TGTGCCAGCAGGCCCCCCGGGACAGGGTCTTCACCCCTCCACTTT

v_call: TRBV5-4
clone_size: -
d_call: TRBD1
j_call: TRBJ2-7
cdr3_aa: CASSLGGTGTTEQYF
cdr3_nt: TGTGCCAGCAGCTTGGGAGGGACAGGGACAACCGAGCAGTACTTC

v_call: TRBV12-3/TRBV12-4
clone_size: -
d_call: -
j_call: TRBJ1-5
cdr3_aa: CASSRGYQPQHF
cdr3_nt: TGTGCCAGCAGCCGGGGGTACCAGCCCCAGCATTTT